This T cell receptor beta chain emerged from a study of blood T cells in healthy people across ages. Total RNA was extracted at no less than 6 micrograms per sample. The authors ran a second PCR of about 7 to 11 cycles using a sample-barcoded 5' primer and a J-beta primer mix. TCRdb independently ran MiXCR on the 5' RACE reads; one entry per CDR3 protein. This sample has 650,000 to 1,000,000 distinct CDR3 sequences; about 46% occur once, and the top ten carry 15% to 20%. Study-level findings and limits: Diversity of TCR beta per million T cells declined in a roughly linear way with age.

Concerning this clonotype: What it binds is not known.

Sequencing used blood. This clonotype originated in a man older than 75 in good health.

CDR3 protein: CAGINRGQGEDEQFF. The CDR3 DNA is TGTGCCGGTATCAATCGGGGACAGGGTGAGGATGAGCAGTTCTTC. The chain joins TRBV19 to TRBJ2-1; 9 nucleotides match TRBD1. The J segment lost 8 bases and the V segment lost 11 bases, leaving 16 bases of the junction unmatched. This CDR3 is 15 amino acids long. CDR1 is LNHDA, CDR2 SQIVND, per germline (reference sequence).